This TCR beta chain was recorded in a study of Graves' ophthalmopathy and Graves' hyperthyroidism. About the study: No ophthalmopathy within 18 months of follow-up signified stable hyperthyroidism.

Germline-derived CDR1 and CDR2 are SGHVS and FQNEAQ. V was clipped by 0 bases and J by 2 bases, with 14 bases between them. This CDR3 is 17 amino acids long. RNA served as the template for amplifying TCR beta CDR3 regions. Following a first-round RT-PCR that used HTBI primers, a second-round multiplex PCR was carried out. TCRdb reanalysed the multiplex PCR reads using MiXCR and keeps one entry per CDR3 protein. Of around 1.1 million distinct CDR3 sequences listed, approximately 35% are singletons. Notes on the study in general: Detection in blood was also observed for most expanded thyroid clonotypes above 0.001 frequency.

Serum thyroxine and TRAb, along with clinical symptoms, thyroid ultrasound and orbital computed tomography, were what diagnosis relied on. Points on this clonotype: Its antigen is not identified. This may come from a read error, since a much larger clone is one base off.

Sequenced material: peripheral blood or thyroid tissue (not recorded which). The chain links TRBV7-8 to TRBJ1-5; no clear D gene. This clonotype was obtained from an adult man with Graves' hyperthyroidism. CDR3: CASSLAQSVNGNQPQHF. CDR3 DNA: TGTGCCAGCAGCTTAGCGCAGTCGGTGAATGGCAATCAGCCCCAGCATTTT. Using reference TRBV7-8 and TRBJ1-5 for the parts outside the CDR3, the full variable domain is GAGVSQSPRYKVAKRGQDVALRCDPISGHVSLFWYQQALGQGPEFLTYFQNEAQLDKSGLPSDRFFAERPEGSVSTLKIQRTQQEDSAVYLCASSLAQSVNGNQPQHFGDGTRLSIL.